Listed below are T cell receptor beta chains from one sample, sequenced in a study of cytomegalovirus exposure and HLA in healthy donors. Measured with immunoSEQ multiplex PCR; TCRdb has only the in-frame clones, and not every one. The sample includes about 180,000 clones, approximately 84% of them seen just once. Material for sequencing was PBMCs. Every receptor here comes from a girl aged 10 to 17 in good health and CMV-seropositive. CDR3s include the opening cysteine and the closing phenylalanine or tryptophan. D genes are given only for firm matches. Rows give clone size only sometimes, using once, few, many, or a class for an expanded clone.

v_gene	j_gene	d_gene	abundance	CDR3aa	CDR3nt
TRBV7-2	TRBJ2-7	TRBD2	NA	CASSKIAGEIYEQYF	TGTGCCAGCAGCAAAATAGCGGGGGAGATCTACGAGCAGTACTTC
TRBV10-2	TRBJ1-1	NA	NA	CASLGSEAFF	TGCGCCAGCCTAGGTAGTGAAGCTTTCTTT
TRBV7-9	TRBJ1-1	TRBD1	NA	CASNLGDRVNGEAFF	TGTGCCAGCAACTTAGGGGACAGGGTGAATGGTGAAGCTTTCTTT
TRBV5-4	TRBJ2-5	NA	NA	CASSLGEHQETQYF	TGTGCCAGCAGCTTGGGCGAACACCAAGAGACCCAGTACTTC
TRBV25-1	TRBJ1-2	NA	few	CATGPRRGNFTF	TGTGCCACCGGACCCCGGAGAGGGAACTTCACCTTC
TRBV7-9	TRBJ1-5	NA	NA	CASNNYINQPQHF	TGTGCCAGCAACAATTATATCAATCAGCCCCAGCATTTT
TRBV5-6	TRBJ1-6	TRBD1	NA	CASSRGPATYNSPLHF	TGTGCCAGCAGCAGGGGGCCGGCGACCTATAATTCACCCCTCCACTTT
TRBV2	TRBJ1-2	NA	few	CASSVKRGYTF	TGTGCCAGCAGTGTAAAACGGGGCTACACCTTC
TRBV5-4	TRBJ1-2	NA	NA	CASSLAGVDGYTF	TGTGCCAGCAGCTTGGCAGGGGTGGATGGCTACACCTTC
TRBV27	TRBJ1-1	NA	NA	CASSKDWNTEAFF	TGTGCCAGCAGTAAGGACTGGAACACTGAAGCTTTCTTT
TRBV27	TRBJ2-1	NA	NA	CASSLSFTPMDEQFF	TGTGCCAGCAGTTTATCGTTCACCCCTATGGATGAGCAGTTCTTC
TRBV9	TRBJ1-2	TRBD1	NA	CASSATINRQGGNYGYTF	TGTGCCAGCAGCGCGACGATAAACCGACAGGGAGGTAACTATGGCTACACCTTC
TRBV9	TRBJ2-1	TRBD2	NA	CASSVETSGGRYEQFF	TGTGCCAGCAGCGTAGAGACTAGCGGGGGGAGGTATGAGCAGTTCTTC
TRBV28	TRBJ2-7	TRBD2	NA	CASIARGGQTYEQYF	TGTGCCAGCATCGCACGGGGGGGCCAAACCTACGAGCAGTACTTC
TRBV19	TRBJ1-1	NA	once	CASSLTGWAEAFF	TGTGCCAGTAGTCTTACAGGGTGGGCTGAAGCTTTCTTT
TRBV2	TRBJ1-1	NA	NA	CASTEEQGVRNTEAFF	TGTGCCAGCACCGAGGAGCAGGGTGTTAGAAACACTGAAGCTTTCTTT
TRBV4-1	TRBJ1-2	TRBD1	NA	CASSQDRDRNYGYTF	TGCGCCAGCAGCCAAGATAGGGACAGAAACTATGGCTACACCTTC
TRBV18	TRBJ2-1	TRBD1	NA	CASSPSTGSYNEQFF	TGTGCCAGCTCCCCCTCGACAGGGTCCTACAATGAGCAGTTCTTC
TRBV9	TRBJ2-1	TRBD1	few	CASSPRGQGDNEQFF	TGTGCCAGCAGCCCGAGGGGACAGGGAGACAATGAGCAGTTCTTC
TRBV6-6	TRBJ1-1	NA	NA	CASSSGQMNTEAFF	TGTGCCAGCAGTTCCGGACAGATGAACACTGAAGCTTTCTTT
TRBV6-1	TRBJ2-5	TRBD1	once	CASRPGQGFQETQYF	TGTGCCAGCAGACCGGGACAGGGGTTCCAAGAGACCCAGTACTTC
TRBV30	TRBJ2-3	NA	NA	CAWTSVDTQYF	TGTGCCTGGACGTCGGTGGATACGCAGTATTTT
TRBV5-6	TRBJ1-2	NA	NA	CASSLVGGEYSSNYGYTF	TGTGCCAGCAGCTTGGTTGGGGGGGAATATTCGTCCAACTATGGCTACACCTTC
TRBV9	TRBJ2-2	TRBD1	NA	CASSVPVTGINTGELFF	TGTGCCAGCAGCGTCCCGGTGACAGGGATAAACACCGGGGAGCTGTTTTTT
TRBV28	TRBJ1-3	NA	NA	CASITGFAGNTIYF	TGTGCCAGCATTACAGGGTTTGCTGGAAACACCATATATTTT
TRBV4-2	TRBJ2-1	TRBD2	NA	CASSLLPQTSGDYNEQFF	TGTGCCAGCAGCCTCCTCCCACAAACTAGCGGGGACTACAATGAGCAGTTCTTC
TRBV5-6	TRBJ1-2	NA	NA	CASSLVAGKGDGYTF	TGTGCCAGCAGCTTGGTCGCAGGGAAGGGGGATGGCTACACCTTC
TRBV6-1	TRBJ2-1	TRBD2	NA	CASRALAGVRDEQFF	TGTGCCAGCAGAGCCCTAGCGGGGGTTCGGGATGAGCAGTTCTTC
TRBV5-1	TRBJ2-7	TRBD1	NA	CASSRDRSSYEQYF	TGCGCCAGCAGCAGGGACAGGAGCTCCTACGAGCAGTACTTC
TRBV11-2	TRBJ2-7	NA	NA	CASSLVSGEQYF	TGTGCCAGCAGCTTAGTCTCGGGGGAGCAGTACTTC
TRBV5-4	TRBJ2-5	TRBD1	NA	CASSPRGRQETQYF	TGTGCCAGCAGCCCCAGGGGGCGCCAAGAGACCCAGTACTTC
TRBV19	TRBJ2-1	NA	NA	CASSIRGRGPLYNEQFF	TGTGCCAGTAGCATCAGGGGTCGGGGCCCCCTTTACAATGAGCAGTTCTTC
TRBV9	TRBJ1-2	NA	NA	CASSVASGNYGYTF	TGTGCCAGCAGCGTAGCTTCAGGAAACTATGGCTACACCTTC
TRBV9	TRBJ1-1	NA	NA	CASSRKGWGPPNEAFF	TGTGCCAGCAGCAGGAAGGGTTGGGGGCCACCCAATGAAGCTTTCTTT
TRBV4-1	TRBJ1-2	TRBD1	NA	CASSPMGQRTRGGYTF	TGCGCCAGCAGCCCAATGGGACAGCGGACTCGGGGCGGCTACACCTTC
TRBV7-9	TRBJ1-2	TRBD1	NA	CASSPDRVAGYTF	TGTGCCAGCAGCCCGGACAGGGTCGCTGGCTACACCTTC
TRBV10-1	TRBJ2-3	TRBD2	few	CASRLAGDGDTQYF	TGCGCCAGCAGACTAGCGGGGGACGGAGATACGCAGTATTTT
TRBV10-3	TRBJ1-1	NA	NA	CAISESIIYSRNTEAFF	TGTGCCATCAGTGAGTCGATTATTTACAGCAGGAACACTGAAGCTTTCTTT
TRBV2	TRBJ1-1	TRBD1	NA	CASRVPTGKAEAFF	TGTGCCAGCAGAGTACCGACAGGGAAGGCTGAAGCTTTCTTT
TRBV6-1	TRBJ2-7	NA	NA	CASSGGLTDHYYEQYF	TGTGCCAGCAGTGGGGGACTCACCGACCACTACTACGAGCAGTACTTC
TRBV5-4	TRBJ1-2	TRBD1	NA	CASSLEGAFGYTF	TGTGCCAGCAGCTTGGAGGGGGCGTTTGGCTACACCTTC
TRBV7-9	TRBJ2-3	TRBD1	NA	CASSLGQGSTDTQYF	TGTGCCAGCAGCTTAGGACAGGGGAGCACAGATACGCAGTATTTT
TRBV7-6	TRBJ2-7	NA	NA	CASSLVGAEQYF	TGTGCCAGCAGCTTAGTGGGGGCCGAGCAGTACTTC
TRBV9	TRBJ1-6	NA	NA	CASSVASTNSPLHF	TGTGCCAGCAGCGTAGCGTCTACCAATTCACCCCTCCACTTT
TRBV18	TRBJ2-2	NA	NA	CASSPYGGQTGELFF	TGTGCCAGCTCACCCTACGGGGGGCAAACCGGGGAGCTGTTTTTT
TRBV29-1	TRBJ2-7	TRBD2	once	CSAFLAGGLYEQYF	TGCAGCGCCTTTCTAGCGGGGGGCCTCTACGAGCAGTACTTC
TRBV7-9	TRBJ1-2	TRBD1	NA	CASSSGTGRVDYGYTF	TGTGCCAGCAGCTCCGGGACAGGGCGCGTTGACTATGGCTACACCTTC
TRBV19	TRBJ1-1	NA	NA	CASSIDGMRGGVTEAFF	TGTGCCAGTAGTATAGATGGGATGCGGGGCGGCGTCACTGAAGCTTTCTTT
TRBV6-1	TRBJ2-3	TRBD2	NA	CASSVQRGGADTQYF	TGTGCCAGCAGTGTTCAGCGGGGGGGCGCAGATACGCAGTATTTT
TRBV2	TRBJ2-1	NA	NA	CASTVSYNEQFF	TGTGCCAGCACGGTCTCCTACAATGAGCAGTTCTTC
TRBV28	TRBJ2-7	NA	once	CASRGLYEQYF	TGTGCCAGCAGGGGACTCTACGAGCAGTACTTC
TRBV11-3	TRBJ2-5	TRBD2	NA	CASSSGTSLAETQYF	TGTGCCAGCAGCTCCGGGACTAGCTTGGCAGAGACCCAGTACTTC
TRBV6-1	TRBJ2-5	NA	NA	CASSEGSAQETQYF	TGTGCCAGCAGTGAAGGGTCAGCGCAAGAGACCCAGTACTTC
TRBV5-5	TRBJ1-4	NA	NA	CASSLQGTTNEKLFF	TGTGCCAGCAGCTTACAGGGTACAACTAATGAAAAACTGTTTTTT
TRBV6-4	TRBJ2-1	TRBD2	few	CASSDSSSGDYNEQFF	TGTGCCAGCAGTGACTCCTCCAGCGGGGATTACAATGAGCAGTTCTTC
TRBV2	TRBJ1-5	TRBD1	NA	CASRARGPGGQPQHF	TGTGCCAGCAGAGCCCGGGGCCCAGGGGGGCAGCCCCAGCATTTT
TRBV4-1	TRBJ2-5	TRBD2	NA	CASSQPTGGAQETQYF	TGCGCCAGCAGCCAACCGACCGGGGGGGCCCAAGAGACCCAGTACTTC
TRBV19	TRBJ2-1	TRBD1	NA	CASSIDGTGFNEQFF	TGTGCCAGTAGTATAGACGGGACAGGGTTCAATGAGCAGTTCTTC
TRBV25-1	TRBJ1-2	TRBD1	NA	CASSGPSEEGAGLNGYTF	TGTGCCAGCAGTGGCCCCTCCGAAGAGGGGGCGGGTTTGAATGGCTACACCTTC
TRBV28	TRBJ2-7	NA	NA	CASSRQYEQYF	TGTGCCAGCAGCCGACAGTACGAGCAGTACTTC